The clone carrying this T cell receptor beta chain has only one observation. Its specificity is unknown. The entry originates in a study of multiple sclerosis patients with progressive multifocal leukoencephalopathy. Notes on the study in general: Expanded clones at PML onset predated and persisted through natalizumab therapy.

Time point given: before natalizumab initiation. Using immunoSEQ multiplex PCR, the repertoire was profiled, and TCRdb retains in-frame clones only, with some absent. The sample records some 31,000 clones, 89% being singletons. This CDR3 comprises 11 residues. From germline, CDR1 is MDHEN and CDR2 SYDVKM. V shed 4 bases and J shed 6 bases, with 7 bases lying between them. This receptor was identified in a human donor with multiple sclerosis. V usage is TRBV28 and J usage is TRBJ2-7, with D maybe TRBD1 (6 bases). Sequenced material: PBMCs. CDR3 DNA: TGTGCCAGCAGTTCCAGGGGCGAGCAGTACTTC. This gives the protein CASSSRGEQYF. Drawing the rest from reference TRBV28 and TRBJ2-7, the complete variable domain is DVKVTQSSRYLVKRTGEKVFLECVQDMDHENMFWYRQDPGLGLRLIYFSYDVKMKEKGDIPEGYSVSREKKERFSLILESASTNQTSMYLCASSSRGEQYFGPGTRLTVT.